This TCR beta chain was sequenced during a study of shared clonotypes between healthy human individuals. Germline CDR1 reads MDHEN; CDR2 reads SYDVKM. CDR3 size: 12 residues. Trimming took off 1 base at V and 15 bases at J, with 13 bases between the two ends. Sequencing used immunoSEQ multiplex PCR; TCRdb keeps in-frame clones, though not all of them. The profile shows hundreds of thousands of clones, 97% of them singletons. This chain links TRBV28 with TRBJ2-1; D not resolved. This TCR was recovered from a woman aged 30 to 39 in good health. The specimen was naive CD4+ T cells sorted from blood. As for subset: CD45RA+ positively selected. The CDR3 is CASSLYPWVPFF. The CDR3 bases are TGTGCCAGCAGTTTATATCCTTGGGTCCCGTTCTTC.